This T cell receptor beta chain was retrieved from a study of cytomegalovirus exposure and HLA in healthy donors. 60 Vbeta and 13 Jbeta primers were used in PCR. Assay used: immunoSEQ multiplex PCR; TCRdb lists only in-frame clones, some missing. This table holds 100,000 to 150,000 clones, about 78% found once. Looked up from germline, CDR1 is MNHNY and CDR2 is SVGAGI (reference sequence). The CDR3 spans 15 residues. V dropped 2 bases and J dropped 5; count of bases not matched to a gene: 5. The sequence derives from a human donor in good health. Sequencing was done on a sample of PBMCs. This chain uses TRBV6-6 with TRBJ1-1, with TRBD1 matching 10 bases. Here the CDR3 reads CASSYPTGGETEAFF. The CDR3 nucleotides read TGTGCCAGCAGTTACCCGACAGGGGGCGAGACTGAAGCTTTCTTT.